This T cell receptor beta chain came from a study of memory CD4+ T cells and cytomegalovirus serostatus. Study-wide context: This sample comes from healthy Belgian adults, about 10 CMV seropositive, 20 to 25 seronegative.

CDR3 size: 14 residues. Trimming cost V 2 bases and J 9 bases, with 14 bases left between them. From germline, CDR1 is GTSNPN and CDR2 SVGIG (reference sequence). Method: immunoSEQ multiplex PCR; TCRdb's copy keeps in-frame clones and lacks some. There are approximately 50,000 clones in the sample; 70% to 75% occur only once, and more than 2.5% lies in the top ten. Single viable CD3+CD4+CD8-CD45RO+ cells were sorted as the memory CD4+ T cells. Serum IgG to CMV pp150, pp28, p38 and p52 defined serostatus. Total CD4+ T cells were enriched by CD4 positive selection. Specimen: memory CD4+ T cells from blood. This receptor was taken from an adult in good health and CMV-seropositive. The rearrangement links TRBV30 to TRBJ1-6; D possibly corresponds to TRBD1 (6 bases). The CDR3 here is CAWSKGVNSSPLHF. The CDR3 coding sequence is TGTGCCTGGAGTAAGGGGGTTAATAGTTCACCCCTCCACTTT.